This TCR beta chain was identified during a study of response to subunit inactivated influenza vaccine. Notes on the study in general: Every seasonal influenza vaccination brings in few new T cells, the authors suggested.

This CDR3 spans 14 amino acids. Germline CDR1 and CDR2: DFQATT and SNEGSKA (reference sequence). V lost 3 bases, J lost 9 bases, and 8 bases stayed unmatched. This clonotype appeared a few times. Its target is unknown. TCRdb re-derived calls from the RT-PCR reads in MiXCR, one entry per CDR3 protein. The sample comprises hundreds of thousands of distinct CDR3 sequences, less than 10% of which are singletons, and 10% to 15% rests with the top ten. The rearrangement uses TRBV20-1 and TRBJ1-6, with TRBD1 matching 7 bases. Specimen: PBMCs from blood, collected about 23 months after vaccination. The source of this sequence is a man aged 45 to 70 who received an inactivated influenza vaccine. CDR3 in amino acids: CSARGTAFGSPLHF. In DNA, the CDR3 is TGCAGTGCTAGGGGGACAGCGTTTGGTTCACCCCTCCACTTT.